Following are 24 T cell receptor beta chains from one sample sequenced in a study of T-cell memory formation after mild COVID-19. TCRdb passed the 5' RACE reads through MiXCR, listing each CDR3 protein once. The sample contains 280,000 or so distinct CDR3 sequences, about 20% of which appear only once. The sequenced sample was PBMCs or a T cell subset sorted from them (not recorded which). The source is a man younger than 35 who had mild COVID-19 (a few samples of this study predate the infection). Cell type and time point are not known.

The chain couples TRBV24-1 to TRBJ2-7, with 11 nucleotides matching TRBD1. Germline V gene sequence: CDR1 KGHDR, CDR2 SFDVKD. Unmatched junction bases numbered 13, after V lost 9 bases and J lost 4 bases. The CDR3 consists of 16 residues. CDR3 sequence (DNA): TGTGCCACCTTGTCCCGGGACAGGGGGAATATGTACGAGCAGTACGTC. Protein sequence: CATLSRDRGNMYEQYV.

This clonotype was seen a handful of times. This sequence joins TRBV24-1 and TRBJ2-5; D unresolved. Looked up from germline, CDR1 is KGHDR and CDR2 is SFDVKD. V gave up 5 bases and J gave up 1 base, with 16 bases separating them. The CDR3 runs 16 residues. CDR3: CATSGSEQPIQETQYF. The CDR3 DNA reads as TGTGCCACCAGTGGATCGGAACAGCCTATCCAAGAGACCCAGTACTTC.

The V call is TRBV4-1, the J call TRBJ1-5, with D unclear. Germline V CDR1 and CDR2: MGHRA, YSYEKL. The germline V and J ends were trimmed by 0 bases and 5 bases, with 11 bases remaining between them. CDR3 length: 15 amino acids. The CDR3: CASSQDPGGYQPQHF. CDR3 in DNA: TGCGCCAGCAGCCAAGATCCAGGAGGATATCAGCCCCAGCATTTT.

This rearrangement joins TRBV7-9 to TRBJ1-6, with no clear D. There are 14 residues in the CDR3. Germline lookup yields CDR1 SEHNR and CDR2 FQNEAQ (reference sequence). Trimming took off 3 bases at V and 8 bases at J, with 11 bases between the two ends. CDR3 coding DNA: TGTGCCAGCAGCTTTACTCAGAGCGATTCACCCCTCCACTTT. Translating gives CASSFTQSDSPLHF.

This clonotype was counted ten times or more. The V call is TRBV14, the J call TRBJ1-6; D is unresolved. This CDR3 region has 14 residues. The germline CDR1 and CDR2 sequences are SGHDN and FVKESK. Trimming pared 1 base from V and 10 bases from J, leaving 11 bases between. The DNA of the CDR3 is TGTGCCAGCAGCCAAGGAAGGGAGTACTCACCCCTCCACTTT. Residues: CASSQGREYSPLHF.

V and J are TRBV20-1 and TRBJ2-1; D is undetermined. V dropped 5 bases and J dropped 4 bases, with 6 bases sitting between them. CDR3 length: 11 residues. Germline V gene data show CDR1 as DFQATT and CDR2 as SNEGSKA (reference sequence). The CDR3 coding sequence is TGCAGTGCTCTTCAATACAATGAGCAGTTCTTC. Its translation: CSALQYNEQFF.

This clonotype was detected only a few times. The V gene is TRBV12-3 or TRBV12-4, the J gene TRBJ1-3, with D hard to call. CDR3 length: 15 amino acids. V was clipped by 6 bases and J by 8 bases, with 20 bases between them. The CDR3 protein is CASSNAGKRSDTIYF. Here the CDR3 DNA reads TGTGCCAGCAGCAACGCCGGGAAAAGATCGGACACCATATATTTT.

The CDR3 here is CASSSTGIPGELFF. The CDR3 region has the DNA TGCGCCAGCAGCTCTACAGGGATTCCCGGGGAGCTGTTTTTT. The rearrangement joins TRBV4-1 to TRBJ2-2; a possible D gene is TRBD1 (6 bases). V lost 5 bases and J 6 bases, leaving 13 bases between the germline ends. Germline assignment: CDR1 MGHRA and CDR2 YSYEKL. The CDR3 has 14 residues.

The table lists this clonotype with a few counts. The genes are TRBV20-1 and TRBJ1-4; TRBD1 is a possible D gene (5 bases). This CDR3 has 11 residues. Trimming stripped 5 bases from V and 8 bases from J, with 9 bases between. Germline loops: CDR1 DFQATT, CDR2 SNEGSKA (reference sequence). CDR3 sequence reads: CSAARGEKLFF. The CDR3, as DNA: TGCAGTGCTGCCCGGGGGGAAAAACTGTTTTTT.

This clonotype was counted ten times or more. The chain links TRBV4-1 to TRBJ2-2; tentative D call: TRBD1 (6 bases). This CDR3 contains 15 residues. From germline, CDR1 is MGHRA and CDR2 YSYEKL. With 3 bases removed from V and 2 bases from J, the gap between germline ends came to 10 bases. CDR3 region: CASSQKGDNTGELFF. The CDR3 DNA sequence: TGCGCCAGCAGCCAGAAGGGGGATAACACCGGGGAGCTGTTTTTT.

This clonotype was found a few times. The chain links TRBV5-5 to TRBJ2-7; D unclear. The V gene lost 2 bases and the J gene lost 1 base, with 13 bases spanning the gap. This CDR3 has 15 residues. Germline V lookup: CDR1 SGHKS, CDR2 YYEKEE (reference sequence). Here the CDR3 DNA reads TGTGCCAGCAGCTTACCAAGCAGGAGTTCCTACGAGCAGTACGTC. Its protein is CASSLPSRSSYEQYV.

The chain employs TRBV12-3 or TRBV12-4 and TRBJ1-1, with D hard to call. V lost 3 bases to trimming and J lost 11 bases, with 13 bases between them. This CDR3 is built from 12 residues. CDR3 DNA sequence: TGTGCCAGCAGTTTTGTCGCAACGGACGCTTTCTTT. Translation gives CASSFVATDAFF.

The CDR3 DNA sequence: TGCGCCAGCAGCTCGGGACTAGCGGACTACGAGCAGTACTTC. Its protein product is CASSSGLADYEQYF. The rearrangement joins TRBV5-1 to TRBJ2-7; 11 nucleotides align to TRBD2. The germline gives CDR1 SGHRS, CDR2 YFSETQ. The trim removed 3 bases at V and 3 bases at J, leaving 2 bases unmatched. The CDR3 totals 14 residues.

CDR3 nucleotides: TGTGCCAGCAGCTCCCGACTTGGATTGCATAGCACAGATACGCAGTATTTT. It specifies CASSSRLGLHSTDTQYF. The chain is built from TRBV7-6 and TRBJ2-3; unclear D gene. The germline V gene has CDR1 SGHVS and CDR2 FNYEAQ. The CDR3 consists of 17 residues. V dropped 4 bases and J dropped 0 bases, with 17 bases sitting between them.

There are many counts of this clonotype. The chain couples TRBV4-3 to TRBJ2-2; a possible D gene is TRBD2 (5 bases). The CDR3 length is 17 residues. Trimming shortened V by 4 bases and J by 2 bases, and 17 bases separated the two germline ends. Germline CDR1 and CDR2: LGHNA and YSLEER. The CDR3 nucleotides read TGCGCCAGCAGCCCATTCCCCGGGAATGGAAACACCGGGGAGCTGTTTTTT. Amino acids: CASSPFPGNGNTGELFF.

V and J are TRBV12-3 or TRBV12-4 and TRBJ2-4; 10 bases align to TRBD1. After removal of 6 bases from V and 6 bases from J, the junction contained 5 bases not matched to a gene. The CDR3 totals 14 residues. The CDR3 DNA reads TGTGCCAGCAGAATGACAGGGGGCCCAAACATTCAGTACTTC. Translating gives CASRMTGGPNIQYF.

This clonotype was picked up a small number of times. V gene TRBV20-1 combines with J gene TRBJ2-3; 8 bases map to TRBD2. Looked up from germline, CDR1 is DFQATT and CDR2 is SNEGSKA (reference sequence). This CDR3 is built from 15 residues. With 1 base clipped from V and 4 bases from J, the junction kept 7 bases outside the gene matches. The CDR3 DNA sequence: TGCAGTGCTAGAGCTCAGCGGGGGTTCGCAGATACGCAGTATTTT. It specifies CSARAQRGFADTQYF.

This clonotype was observed many times. The V call is TRBV11-2, the J call TRBJ2-7, with unresolved D. The CDR3 spans 13 residues. Trimming left V 0 bases short and J 1 base short, with 4 bases between. Germline-derived CDR1 and CDR2 are SGHAT and FQNNGV. The CDR3 DNA follows: TGTGCCAGCAGCTTAGAGGGATCCTACGAGCAGTACTTC. The encoded protein is CASSLEGSYEQYF.

This chain uses TRBV20-1 with TRBJ2-6; D ambiguous. Trimming pared 3 bases from V and 2 bases from J, leaving 11 bases between. Looked up from germline, CDR1 is DFQATT and CDR2 is SNEGSKA (reference sequence). This CDR3 region has 15 residues. CDR3 protein: CSARADLTGANVLTF. The DNA for the CDR3 is TGCAGTGCTAGGGCGGACCTCACTGGGGCCAACGTCCTGACTTTC.

The sample holds a few counts of this clonotype. This CDR3 is CASQGRKDQPQHF. The CDR3 nucleotides are TGTGCCAGCCAGGGAAGGAAAGATCAGCCCCAGCATTTT. V usage is TRBV5-5 and J usage is TRBJ1-5; tentative D call: TRBD1 (5 bases). In germline, CDR1 is SGHKS, CDR2 YYEKEE (reference sequence). The V and J ends lost 7 bases and 5 bases respectively, with 13 bases between them. The CDR3 has 13 residues.

This clonotype is a singleton in its sample. This chain uses TRBV6-2 or TRBV6-3 with TRBJ1-1, with unresolved D. Deletions cut 2 bases from V and 9 bases from J, with 13 bases between. Germline V gives CDR1 MNHEY, CDR2 SVGEGT. There are 13 residues in the CDR3. The CDR3 region is CASSYGAAEKAFF. The DNA for the CDR3 is TGTGCCAGCAGTTACGGCGCAGCAGAAAAAGCTTTCTTT.

The chain recombines TRBV4-3 with TRBJ2-2; tentative D call: TRBD1 (5 bases). Trimming cost V 0 bases and J 8 bases, with 10 bases left between them. Germline-derived CDR1 and CDR2 are LGHNA and YSLEER. CDR3 length: 14 residues. The CDR3 DNA reads TGCGCCAGCAGCCAAGAAGTTTGGACAGGGGAGCTGTTTTTT. Its translation is CASSQEVWTGELFF.

This clonotype has more than one count but fewer than ten. This chain uses TRBV9 with TRBJ1-1, with D unclear. V dropped 0 bases and J dropped 2 bases, with 11 bases sitting between them. This CDR3 comprises 15 residues. The germline CDR1 and CDR2 sequences are SGDLS and YYNGEE. CDR3 region: CASSVVPDGNTEAFF. The CDR3 nucleotides are TGTGCCAGCAGCGTAGTTCCGGATGGCAACACTGAAGCTTTCTTT.

This clonotype was seen a few times. J is TRBJ2-1 and V is TRBV13; D may correspond to TRBD1 or TRBD2 (5 bases each). V was pared by 8 bases and J by 8 bases, with 16 bases between. The CDR3 contains 13 residues. Germline CDR1 reads PRHDT; CDR2 reads FYEKMQ (reference sequence). In DNA form, the CDR3 reads TGTGCCAGCGGTCTGTGGGGACGGGATGAGCAGTTCTTC. It specifies CASGLWGRDEQFF.